Following are 18 T cell receptor beta chains from one sample sequenced in a study of T cell clonality in common variable immunodeficiency. The table came from immunoSEQ multiplex PCR; TCRdb's copy has only in-frame clones and leaves some out. Listed here are about 52,000 clones without any singletons, the top ten holding under 2%. Sequenced: peripheral blood mononuclear cells. The receptors originated from a person aged 18 to 75 in good health.

This clone was found a few times. Read coverage stops 3 residues before the CDR3 terminus; the germline J gene supplies the remainder. The chain combines TRBV2 with TRBJ2-1, with D perhaps TRBD1 (5 bases). The CDR3 totals 15 residues. Trimming cost V 7 bases and J 6 bases, with 19 bases left between them. CDR1 and CDR2 (germline): SNHLY, FYNNEI. The CDR3 DNA, read in part, is TGTGCCAGCACCCTGCTAGGGGTGGTAGGCAATGAG. It specifies CASTLLGVVGNE. The full CDR3 is CASTLLGVVGNEQFF.

This clone was observed many times. The junction differs from germline at one of its ends, possibly a read error. Read coverage stops 3 residues before the CDR3 terminus; the germline J gene supplies the remainder. The rearrangement uses TRBV4-2 and TRBJ2-7, with 10 bases matching TRBD2. The germline V gene has CDR1 LGHNA and CDR2 YNFKEQ. This CDR3 contains 14 residues. The CDR3 bases that were read are TGCGCCAGCAGCCAATCTAGCGGGAGCTACGAG. Translating gives CASSQSSGSYE. The complete CDR3 reads CASSQSSGSYEQYF.

This clone was observed at least ten times. The CDR3 extends 3 residues past the end of the read, so its final part is completed from the germline J gene. The genes are TRBV18 and TRBJ2-1; the D call may be TRBD1 or TRBD2 (7 bases each). The germline gives CDR1 KGHSH, CDR2 LQKENI. The CDR3 length is 15 residues. With 5 bases removed from V and 5 bases from J, the gap between germline ends came to 16 bases. The chain's CDR3 is CASSTPGGGDNEQFF. CDR3 DNA (partial): TGTGCCAGCTCAACCCCAGGGGGAGGGGACAATGAG.

This clone was seen many times. The read finishes 3 residues shy of the CDR3 end, and the germline J gene is used to complete it. The chain couples TRBV14 to TRBJ2-5, with D tentatively TRBD2 (5 bases). The germline gives CDR1 SGHDN, CDR2 FVKESK. This CDR3 region has 18 residues. V gave up 5 bases and J gave up 2 bases, with 24 bases separating them. CDR3 residues: CASSKTGMYWATQETQYF. The sequenced part of the CDR3 DNA is TGTGCCAGCAGCAAAACGGGGATGTATTGGGCTACACAAGAGACC.

To note about this clone: The read terminates 3 residues ahead of where the CDR3 ends, so the germline J gene completes it. This chain links TRBV7-2 with TRBJ1-2; a weak D match, TRBD1 (5 bases). CDR1 and CDR2 (germline): SGHTA, FQGNSA. CDR3 length equals 14 residues. Here the CDR3 reads CASSFSGGTNDYTF. CDR3 bases read: TGTGCCAGCAGCTTCTCGGGGGGAACTAATGAC.

At least ten counts were recorded for this clone. The sequenced fragment ends 3 residues before the CDR3 boundary, so the rest is inferred from the germline J gene. This sequence joins TRBV20-1 and TRBJ2-7, with D perhaps matching TRBD1 (7 bases). Trimming shortened V by 3 bases and J by 3 bases, and 15 bases separated the two germline ends. The CDR3 sequence is 14 residues long. CDR1 is DFQATT and CDR2 is SNEGSKA in the germline V gene (reference sequence). The CDR3 bases that were read are TGCAGTGCTAGCCGACCCAGGGGGGACTACGAG. It specifies CSASRPRGDYE. In full, the CDR3 is CSASRPRGDYEQYF.

Many counts were recorded for this clone. The CDR3 extends 3 residues past the end of the read, so its final part is completed from the germline J gene. The genes are TRBV5-1 and TRBJ2-1; 8 nucleotides match TRBD2. This CDR3 spans 14 amino acids. With 3 bases clipped from V and 9 bases from J, the junction kept 8 bases outside the gene matches. From germline, CDR1 is SGHRS and CDR2 YFSETQ. The CDR3: CASSWTSLTLEQFF. The CDR3 DNA, read in part, is TGCGCCAGCAGCTGGACTAGCCTTACGCTTGAG.

The sample holds many counts of this clone. The CDR3 is cut off 3 residues early in the read; its end comes from the germline J gene. V usage is TRBV5-1 and J usage is TRBJ2-1, with D perhaps TRBD1 (6 bases). V was shortened by 0 bases and J by 7 bases, with 8 bases between the two germline ends. The CDR3 loop spans 13 amino acids. The germline CDR1 and CDR2 sequences are SGHRS and YFSETQ. The CDR3 DNA, read in part, is TGCGCCAGCAGCTTGGGACAGGCGAATGAG. This sequence encodes CASSLGQANE. The entire CDR3 sequence reads CASSLGQANEQFF. Full variable domain (outside the CDR3, taken from reference TRBV5-1 and TRBJ2-1): KAGVTQTPRYLIKTRGQQVTLSCSPISGHRSVSWYQQTPGQGLQFLFEYFSETQRNKGNFPGRFSGRQFSNSRSEMNVSTLELGDSALYLCASSLGQANEQFFGPGTRLTVL.

This clone has ten or more counts. With the read ending 3 residues before the CDR3 end, the germline J gene is used to fill in that end. The chain is built from TRBV19 and TRBJ1-6; no reliable D call. Trimming took off 5 bases at V and 0 bases at J, with 14 bases between the two ends. CDR1 and CDR2 (germline): LNHDA, SQIVND (reference sequence). The CDR3 contains 17 residues. CDR3 residues: CASSLQYHSSYNSPLHF. The sequenced part of the CDR3 DNA is TGTGCCAGTAGTCTACAGTACCACAGCTCCTATAATTCACCC. Filled out from reference TRBV19 and TRBJ1-6, the complete variable domain reads DGGITQSPKYLFRKEGQNVTLSCEQNLNHDAMYWYRQDPGQGLRLIYYSQIVNDFQKGDIAEGYSVSREKKESFPLTVTSAQKNPTAFYLCASSLQYHSSYNSPLHFGNGTRLTVT.

The sample holds a few counts of this clone. The read terminates 3 residues before the CDR3 end, so the remaining end is supplied by the germline J gene. The rearrangement joins TRBV7-9 to TRBJ2-7, with 11 bases aligning to TRBD1. CDR3 length: 14 amino acids. Germline V gene lookup returns CDR1 SEHNR and CDR2 FQNEAQ (reference sequence). The ends lost 4 bases at V and 4 bases at J; junction bases unmatched: 3. This CDR3 reads CASSSGTGGYEQYF. CDR3 bases read: TGTGCCAGCAGCTCCGGGACAGGGGGGTACGAG.

In this sample, this clone turned up many times. The DNA ends 3 residues before the CDR3 does, and the rest of the CDR3 is filled in from the germline J gene. This sequence joins TRBV18 and TRBJ1-2; TRBD1 agrees at 8 bases. Germline CDR1 KGHSH, CDR2 LQKENI. CDR3 size: 16 residues. Trimming cost V 3 bases and J 2 bases; bases outside gene matches: 8. The covered CDR3 bases are TGTGCCAGCTCACCGGCCCGACAGGGGAAGAACTATGGC. Translated: CASSPARQGKNYG. The CDR3 reads in full as CASSPARQGKNYGYTF.

Concerning this clone: The CDR3 end falls 3 residues outside the read, so it is completed with the germline J gene. The chain links TRBV7-9 to TRBJ2-4, with D possibly TRBD1 on 6 matching bases. CDR1 and CDR2 from the germline V gene are SEHNR and FQNEAQ (reference sequence). The CDR3 consists of 14 residues. The CDR3 bases that were read are TGTGCCACCTCCGACCGGACAGCTAACTATGGT. Translation: CATSDRTANYG. In full, the CDR3 is CATSDRTANYGQYF.

This clone was observed a few times. The read falls 3 residues short of the CDR3 end, and the missing part is taken from the germline J gene. The chain has TRBV20-1 and TRBJ1-5, with D tentatively TRBD1 (5 bases). There are 14 residues in the CDR3. V shed 0 bases and J shed 1 base, with 7 bases lying between them. Germline CDR1 and CDR2: DFQATT and SNEGSKA (reference sequence). The CDR3 here is CSARDRESNQPQHF. The sequenced part of the CDR3 DNA is TGCAGTGCTAGAGACAGGGAAAGCAATCAGCCC.

In regard to this clone: The sequence runs out 3 residues before the end of the CDR3; the remainder is reconstructed from the germline J gene. The chain joins TRBV6-2 or TRBV6-3 to TRBJ2-7, with D tentatively TRBD1 (7 bases). Germline CDR1 is MNHEY and CDR2 is SVGEGT. CDR3 length: 15 residues. Trimming cost V 0 bases and J 5 bases, with 14 bases left between them. Incomplete CDR3 DNA: TGTGCCAGCAGTTACTCGGAGCAGGGGGGTCACGAG. It translates to CASSYSEQGGHE. The full CDR3 reads CASSYSEQGGHEQYF.

This clone showed up many times. The read is 3 residues too short to cover the CDR3 end, so that end is filled in from the germline J gene. The V gene is TRBV6-2 or TRBV6-3, the J gene TRBJ2-1, with 7 bases identical to TRBD1. V lost 6 bases to trimming and J lost 7 bases; unmatched junction nucleotides: 15. The CDR3 has 16 residues. From germline, CDR1 is MNHEY and CDR2 SVGEGT. CDR3: CASRPLHRDRLNEQFF. The DNA read from the CDR3 is TGTGCCAGCAGACCTTTACACCGGGACAGACTAAATGAG.

This clone occurred a few times. Being one base from a much bigger clone, this may be a read error. The CDR3 end is not reached by the read, which stops 3 residues before it; the germline J gene fills it in. The J gene is TRBJ2-3, the V gene TRBV20-1; 8 nucleotides match TRBD1. The CDR3 covers 13 residues. Germline CDR1 DFQATT, CDR2 SNEGSKA (reference sequence). Here the CDR3 reads CSARRQGYQPQYF. CDR3 DNA (partial): TGCAGTGCGAGGAGACAGGGGTATCAGCCG.

This clone was recorded at least ten times. One junction end does not reproduce the germline sequence, and a read error may be involved. The CDR3 goes on 3 residues after the read ends, and that part is filled in from the germline J gene. The chain has TRBV7-7 and TRBJ2-5, with D unclear. Germline V gene data show CDR1 as SSHAT and CDR2 as FNYEAQ (reference sequence). The CDR3 is made up of 14 amino acids. CDR3 loop: CASSQAGSQETQYF. Partial CDR3 DNA: TGTGCTAGCAGCCAGGCAGGTTCTCAAGAGACC.

This clone was counted only a few times. The CDR3 end falls 3 residues outside the read, so it is completed with the germline J gene. This chain links TRBV7-9 with TRBJ1-1; D uncertain. The CDR3 consists of 12 residues. V lost 6 bases, J lost 6 bases, and 11 bases lay in between. Germline V gene sequence: CDR1 SEHNR, CDR2 FQNEAQ (reference sequence). The sequenced CDR3 bases are TGTGCCAGCAGAGTCCAGGTCTCTGAA. It specifies CASRVQVSE. The entire CDR3 is CASRVQVSEAFF.